This TCR beta chain originates from a study of T cells after yellow fever vaccination. There are 12 residues in the CDR3. The germline CDR1 and CDR2 sequences are SQVTM and ANQGSEA. Trimming took 4 bases from V and 5 from J, leaving 12 bases between them. This clonotype occurred many times. Antigen: not known. General study results and limits: Abundant bulk-derived clonotypes could contaminate FACS-sorted repertoires. A limited proportion of clonotypes was detected within both the CD4 and CD8 compartments.

UMIs and a universal primer site were added when TCR cDNA was made by 5'RACE template switching. TCRdb independently ran MiXCR on the 5' RACE reads; one entry per CDR3 protein. The repertoire consists of almost 70,000 distinct CDR3 sequences, with about 6% occurring once and the leading ten covering over 2%. The chain is built from TRBV29-1 and TRBJ2-7, with no clear D. This receptor was obtained from a man aged 18 to 29 who received the YFV17D yellow fever vaccine. Sample: CD4+ T cells sorted from PBMCs, taken around 15 days after the first yellow fever vaccination. CDR3: CSVAGPSHEQYF. CDR3 coding DNA: TGCAGCGTTGCCGGACCATCCCACGAGCAGTACTTC.